This TCR beta chain was documented in a study of T cells in Graves' hyperthyroidism and ophthalmopathy. Amplified regions were TCR beta CDR3 sequences from RNA transcripts. First-round RT-PCR of the TCR CDR3 relied on the HTBI primer set. From the multiplex PCR reads, TCRdb called clonotypes with MiXCR, one entry per CDR3 protein. The sample lists approximately 400,000 distinct CDR3 sequences, 15% to 18% occurring once. This clonotype was counted many times. The CDR3 has 14 residues. Trimming removed 0 bases from V and 5 bases from J, with 10 bases in between. Per the germline V gene, CDR1 is SGHAT and CDR2 is FQNNGV.

The rearrangement joins TRBV11-2 to TRBJ1-1; D is unclear. Input material: blood. The receptor was derived from a woman younger than 35 with Graves' hyperthyroidism. CDR3: CASSLDPSRTEAFF. CDR3 bases: TGTGCCAGCAGCTTAGACCCGAGTAGGACTGAAGCTTTCTTT. Complete variable domain (other parts from reference TRBV11-2 and TRBJ1-1): EAGVAQSPRYKIIEKRQSVAFWCNPISGHATLYWYQQILGQGPKLLIQFQNNGVVDDSQLPKDRFSAERLKGVDSTLKIQPAKLEDSAVYLCASSLDPSRTEAFFGQGTRLTVV.